This record concerns one T cell receptor (beta chain) sequence. The antigen remains unidentified. These data come from a study of T cells in Graves' hyperthyroidism and ophthalmopathy. General observations from the study: Separation of ophthalmopathy from stable hyperthyroidism was achieved by a 13 V-J model. The model identified upcoming ophthalmopathy a median approximately six months ahead of onset.

CDR1 is KGHDR and CDR2 is SFDVKD in the germline V gene. The junction had 16 bases not matched to a gene; V was cut back by 9 bases and J by 7 bases. CDR3 length: 15 residues. Over 18 months, lack of ophthalmopathy progression marked Graves' hyperthyroidism as stable. The CDR3 regions of TCR beta were amplified from RNA transcripts. In the first-round RT-PCR of the TCR CDR3, the HTBI primer set was used. TCRdb reprocessed the multiplex PCR reads with MiXCR, giving one entry per CDR3 protein. Of hundreds of thousands of distinct CDR3 sequences listed, roughly 15% are singletons. The specimen sequenced was blood. The source of this sequence is a woman between 18 and 29 years old with Graves' hyperthyroidism. V and J are TRBV24-1 and TRBJ1-1, with 7 bases that match TRBD1. The CDR3 DNA reads as TGTGCCACCCAACCCCCGGACAGGTTGAACCGTGAAGCTTTCTTT. Translated: CATQPPDRLNREAFF.